The clone carrying this T cell receptor beta chain occurred a few times. The antigen is unknown. This sample stems from a study of type 1 and type 2 diabetes patients. The wider study: Participants included type 1 and type 2 diabetes patients plus nondiabetic controls. T cells were magnetically sorted from PBMCs as CD4+ or CD8+ subsets.

Study-wide results and limits: V and J gene usage correlated at roughly 0.97 between type 2 diabetes and control samples.

The V end was cut by 1 base, the J end by 5 bases, with 11 bases between. The germline V gene encodes CDR1 SGHVS and CDR2 FQNEAQ. The CDR3 totals 14 residues. Amplification started from genomic DNA. The TCR beta CDR3 region was amplified using 30 forward and 13 reverse primers. TCRdb processed the multiplex PCR reads anew with MiXCR; each CDR3 protein has one entry. In the table there are under 300,000 distinct CDR3 sequences, roughly 50% of which are singletons. The rearrangement uses TRBV7-8 and TRBJ1-2, with D uncertain. Sequencing used peripheral blood mononuclear cells (PBMCs). This sequence originates from a man aged 18-30 years with type 2 diabetes. The CDR3 sequence is CASSLGNYPYGYTF. CDR3 DNA: TGTGCCAGCAGCTTAGGGAACTACCCGTATGGCTACACCTTC.